The 18 T cell receptor beta chains listed next were all sequenced from one sample in a study of blood T cells in healthy people across ages. The use of a sample-barcoded 5' primer and a J-beta primer mix characterized a second PCR of roughly 6 to 11 cycles. MiXCR, applied by TCRdb to the 5' RACE reads, yields one record per CDR3 protein. The sample contains approximately 730,000 distinct CDR3 sequences, about 53% of which appear only once. Sequences were obtained from blood. The source is a man at least 80 years old in good health.

The chain has TRBV20-1 and TRBJ2-5, with 10 bases aligning to TRBD2. The end of the DNA aligns better with TRBJ2-1, so the J call may be wrong. This CDR3 is 13 amino acids long. Germline assignment: CDR1 DFQATT and CDR2 SNEGSKA (reference sequence). DNA of the CDR3: TGCAGTGCTAAGCGGGAGGGCCTTTGGACCCAGTTCTTC. Protein product: CSAKREGLWTQFF.

The CDR3 region is CASIDYSRGAEAFF. CDR3 DNA sequence: TGTGCCAGCATTGATTACTCCCGCGGGGCTGAAGCTTTCTTT. The rearrangement uses TRBV3-1 and TRBJ1-1; no definite D call. This CDR3 comprises 14 residues. In germline, CDR1 is LGHDT, CDR2 YNNKEL (reference sequence). Trimming cost V 7 bases and J 6 bases, with 18 bases left between them.

In its sample, this clonotype was seen a few times. The rearrangement links TRBV29-1 to TRBJ2-3; TRBD1 matches 9 bases. V lost 7 bases, J lost 2 bases, and 4 bases stayed unmatched. Germline CDR1 SQVTM, CDR2 ANQGSEA. The CDR3 has 13 amino acids. The CDR3 DNA sequence: TGCAGCGCCGACAGGGGGGCCACAGATACGCAGTATTTT. Encoded protein: CSADRGATDTQYF.

V usage is TRBV20-1 and J usage is TRBJ2-5; 11 nucleotides agree with TRBD2. Trimming took 5 bases from V and 11 from J; bases not matched to a gene: 10. The CDR3 loop spans 13 amino acids. Germline V gene lookup returns CDR1 DFQATT and CDR2 SNEGSKA (reference sequence). This CDR3 reads CSAYSGRAREQYF. In DNA form, the CDR3 reads TGCAGTGCTTATAGCGGGAGGGCGCGGGAGCAGTACTTC.

This chain links TRBV5-6 with TRBJ2-1; D is uncertain. Looked up from germline, CDR1 is SGHDT and CDR2 is YYEEEE. V gave up 0 bases and J gave up 1 base, with 8 bases separating them. The length of the CDR3 is 15 residues. Here the CDR3 reads CASSLEKVSYNEQFF. CDR3 coding DNA: TGTGCCAGCAGCTTGGAGAAAGTGTCCTACAATGAGCAGTTCTTC.

Worth noting for this clonotype: One junction end does not reproduce the germline sequence, and a read error may be involved. The CDR3 loop reads CSAATGTQGQENYGYTF. CDR3 nucleotides: TGCAGTGCCGCTACGGGAACCCAGGGACAGGAGAACTACGGCTACACCTTC. The chain uses TRBV20-1 and TRBJ1-2; TRBD1 matches at 8 bases. The CDR3 is made up of 17 amino acids. Germline CDR1 DFQATT, CDR2 SNEGSKA (reference sequence).

V and J are TRBV2 and TRBJ1-1, with D uncertain. Germline CDR1 reads SNHLY; CDR2 reads FYNNEI. This CDR3 has 12 residues. V lost 4 bases, J lost 5 bases, and 8 bases lay in between. The DNA of the CDR3 is TGTGCCAGCAGTGGAGAACGGACTGAAGCTTTCTTT. Its protein is CASSGERTEAFF.

In the case of this clonotype: One base away lies a much larger clone, so this may be a sequencing read error. The rearrangement joins TRBV18 to TRBJ2-5; TRBD1 might be the D (5 bases). The CDR3 runs to 14 residues. V gave up 10 bases and J gave up 1 base, with 16 bases separating them. Looked up from germline, CDR1 is KGHSH and CDR2 is LQKENI. The CDR3 reads CANSITGVQETQYF. DNA of the CDR3: TGTGCCAACTCCATAACAGGAGTCCAAGAGACCCAGTACTTC.

The genes are TRBV29-1 and TRBJ2-1; D assignment may be TRBD1 or TRBD2 (5 bases each). Germline V gives CDR1 SQVTM, CDR2 ANQGSEA. This CDR3 is 12 amino acids long. V was cut by 8 bases and J by 9 bases, with 17 bases left in between. The CDR3 protein is CSSSGALTEQFF. In nucleotides, the CDR3 is TGCAGCTCCTCCGGGGCCCTCACTGAGCAGTTCTTC.

This rearrangement joins TRBV20-1 to TRBJ2-7; D might be TRBD2 (6 bases). CDR1 and CDR2 from the germline V gene are DFQATT and SNEGSKA (reference sequence). V lost 4 bases and J 0 bases, leaving 13 bases between the germline ends. CDR3 length equals 14 residues. The CDR3 is CSAIPPTSSYEQYF. The CDR3, as DNA: TGCAGTGCTATCCCCCCGACTAGCTCCTACGAGCAGTACTTC.

V usage is TRBV20-1 and J usage is TRBJ2-5; tentative D call: TRBD1 (5 bases). Germline CDR1 and CDR2: DFQATT and SNEGSKA (reference sequence). The CDR3 has 12 amino acids. Trimming cost V 5 bases and J 2 bases, with 9 bases left between them. As DNA, the CDR3 is TGCAGTGCTGTCCAGGGACAAGAGACCCAGTACTTC. Residues: CSAVQGQETQYF.

J is TRBJ2-3 and V is TRBV2; 7 nucleotides line up with TRBD2. The V gene end was trimmed by 7 bases and the J gene end by 14 bases; junction bases not matched to a gene: 27. The germline V gene encodes CDR1 SNHLY and CDR2 FYNNEI. The CDR3 is 17 amino acids. The CDR3 DNA reads TGTGCCAGCACCGCCCGGGGATCGGGGGGAGAGGGCAGATACGCGTATTTT. It specifies CASTARGSGGEGRYAYF.

The V gene is TRBV24-1, the J gene TRBJ1-5; unclear D gene. The germline gives CDR1 KGHDR, CDR2 SFDVKD. V lost 5 bases and J lost 0, with 7 bases in between. The CDR3 covers 14 residues. The CDR3 is CATSAAHSNQPQHF. DNA of the CDR3: TGTGCCACCAGTGCGGCACATAGCAATCAGCCCCAGCATTTT.

The CDR3 DNA sequence: TGTGCCAGCAGCGAGGGCCAGAGGGGCACACCCCTCCACTTT. Its protein is CASSEGQRGTPLHF. The chain is built from TRBV9 and TRBJ1-6, with D possibly TRBD1 on 5 matching bases. CDR3 length equals 14 residues. Deletions cut 3 bases from V and 11 bases from J, with 15 bases between. Germline V CDR1 and CDR2: SGDLS, YYNGEE.

The rearrangement links TRBV20-1 to TRBJ2-3; TRBD1 matches 9 bases. The CDR3 spans 14 residues. Germline lookup yields CDR1 DFQATT and CDR2 SNEGSKA (reference sequence). The junction had 5 bases not matched to a gene; V was cut back by 4 bases and J by 3 bases. The CDR3 reads CSAIQGQGTDTQYF. CDR3 sequence (DNA): TGCAGTGCTATCCAGGGACAGGGTACAGATACGCAGTATTTT.

This chain joins TRBV20-1 and TRBJ2-1, with 9 bases aligning to TRBD2. The J segment lost 6 bases and the V segment lost 0 bases, leaving 9 bases of the junction unmatched. This CDR3 has 16 residues. Germline lookup yields CDR1 DFQATT and CDR2 SNEGSKA (reference sequence). The CDR3 nucleotides read TGCAGTGCTAGAGACCCCCAACTAGCGGGCCTCAATGAGCAGTTCTTC. It is translated as CSARDPQLAGLNEQFF.

V usage is TRBV7-3 and J usage is TRBJ2-1, with TRBD2 matching 13 bases. J lost 5 bases, V lost 4 bases, and 5 bases had no gene match. CDR1 and CDR2 from the germline V gene are SGHTA and FQGTGA. This CDR3 spans 16 amino acids. The CDR3 loop is CASSSLGLAGDNEQFF. The CDR3 DNA reads as TGTGCCAGCAGCTCGTTAGGACTAGCGGGAGACAATGAGCAGTTCTTC.

The V gene is TRBV7-8, the J gene TRBJ2-1; 7 positions match TRBD1. TRBJ2-7 matches the DNA end more closely, so the J call is doubtful. The CDR3 is 17 residues long. The germline CDR1 and CDR2 sequences are SGHVS and FQNEAQ. The CDR3 DNA follows: TGTGCCAGCAGCCCCCAAGTACAGGGGCGCCCCTACAATGAGCAGTACTTC. It encodes CASSPQVQGRPYNEQYF.